A selection of T cell receptor beta chains follows, all from one sample in a study of metastatic and nonmetastatic thyroid tumors. TCRdb used MiXCR to call clones anew from the PCR reads. In the table there are around 45,000 clones, 3% to 3.5% of which are singletons. Sequencing was done on a sample of blood. Receptor source: a female donor with papillary thyroid cancer or a benign thyroid nodule (not recorded which). Some clones in this sample may be carry-over from other donors' samples. Each CDR3 is given with its conserved first and last residue. D genes are given only for firm matches. Clone size, where shown, is once, few, many, or a class for clones that have expanded.

NA many TRBJ1-1 TRBV6-1 CATQSRSPDEAFF TGTGCCACACAGTCAAGGAGTCCGGATGAAGCTTTCTTT
NA few TRBJ2-7 TRBV28 CASSTPGTLNYEQYF TGTGCCAGCAGCACACCCGGGACACTGAACTACGAGCAGTACTTC
TRBD2 few TRBJ2-1 TRBV5-1 CASSFSGRESYNEQFF TGCGCCAGCAGCTTTAGCGGGAGGGAGTCCTACAATGAGCAGTTCTTC
NA many TRBJ2-7 TRBV7-2 CASSYAPGRGYEQYF TGTGCCAGCAGCTATGCTCCAGGGAGAGGTTACGAGCAGTACTTC
NA medium-sized TRBJ2-7 TRBV20-1 CSARDEESWDEQYF TGCAGTGCTAGAGATGAGGAATCTTGGGACGAGCAGTACTTC
TRBD2 NA TRBJ2-3 TRBV6-2/TRBV6-3 CAVTSGAGVTDTQYF TGTGCCGTGACTAGCGGAGCAGGAGTTACAGATACGCAGTATTTT
NA many TRBJ1-1 TRBV11-2 CASSRDRGRMNTEAFF TGTGCCAGCAGCCGCGATAGGGGACGGATGAACACTGAAGCTTTCTTT
NA medium-sized TRBJ1-4 TRBV4-1 CASSQDAGREEKLFF TGCGCCAGCAGCCAAGACGCTGGCAGGGAGGAGAAACTGTTTTTT
NA few TRBJ2-1 TRBV27 CASSLSGLGTEQFF TGTGCCAGCAGTTTATCGGGACTCGGCACTGAGCAGTTCTTC
NA few TRBJ1-5 TRBV5-1 CASSLAPGDQPQHF TGCGCCAGCAGCTTGGCGCCAGGGGATCAGCCCCAGCATTTT
TRBD1 NA TRBJ1-3 TRBV6-2/TRBV6-3 CASRRQGELSGNTIYF TGTGCCAGCAGGAGACAGGGCGAACTGAGTGGAAACACCATATATTTT
NA few TRBJ2-7 TRBV6-2/TRBV6-3 CATRRTSNYEQYF TGTGCCACGAGGCGGACATCTAACTACGAGCAGTACTTC
NA many TRBJ2-3 TRBV6-1 CASSPDYPTSGDTQYF TGTGCCAGCAGCCCGGACTACCCCACGTCAGGGGATACGCAGTATTTT
NA many TRBJ1-2 TRBV6-1 CASSYRGATGGYGYTF TGTGCCAGCAGTTACCGCGGGGCAACAGGAGGCTATGGCTACACCTTC
TRBD1 many TRBJ2-2 TRBV7-8 CASSSGTVNTGELFF TGTGCCAGCAGCTCAGGGACAGTGAACACCGGGGAGCTGTTTTTT
TRBD2 few TRBJ2-1 TRBV6-1 CAIQTQGLVAEQFF TGTGCCATACAAACTCAGGGACTAGTCGCTGAGCAGTTCTTC
NA many TRBJ1-2 TRBV5-6 CASSLVEIPNYGYTF TGTGCCAGCAGCTTGGTTGAGATCCCCAACTATGGCTACACCTTC
NA few TRBJ2-2 TRBV6-5 CASTYSKMRDQSTGELFF TGTGCCAGCACTTACTCGAAAATGCGGGACCAGTCAACCGGGGAGCTGTTTTTT
TRBD1 NA TRBJ2-7 TRBV6-5 CASSYSQGGSYEQYF TGTGCCAGCAGTTACTCACAGGGGGGCTCCTACGAGCAGTACTTC
TRBD1 many TRBJ2-3 TRBV7-3 CASSSAFEGQTDTQYF TGTGCCAGCAGCTCCGCCTTCGAGGGACAGACAGATACGCAGTATTTT
TRBD2 many TRBJ2-7 TRBV12-3/TRBV12-4 CASRSTSGRLYEQYF TGTGCCAGCAGGAGTACTAGCGGGAGGCTTTACGAGCAGTACTTC
NA many TRBJ1-1 TRBV6-1 CAITDGNTEAFF TGTGCCATTACCGATGGGAACACTGAAGCTTTCTTT
TRBD1 many TRBJ1-2 TRBV19 CASRNQDREDNGYTF TGTGCCAGTCGAAACCAGGACAGGGAGGATAATGGCTACACCTTC
TRBD1 many TRBJ2-7 TRBV6-1 CASTENRGEQYF TGTGCCAGCACCGAGAACAGGGGCGAGCAGTACTTC
TRBD2 many TRBJ2-7 TRBV5-1 CASSLATSGMTETYEQYF TGCGCCAGCAGCTTGGCCACTAGCGGGATGACCGAGACCTACGAGCAGTACTTC
NA many TRBJ1-1 TRBV12-3/TRBV12-4 CASSLGWAEAFF TGTGCCAGCAGTTTAGGGTGGGCTGAAGCTTTCTTT
NA many TRBJ1-2 TRBV19 CASSPTSGDYGYTF TGTGCCAGTAGTCCAACCTCAGGGGACTATGGCTACACCTTC
TRBD1 many TRBJ1-2 TRBV12-3/TRBV12-4 CASSTGTAKDGYTF TGTGCCAGCAGCACCGGGACAGCTAAGGATGGCTACACCTTC
NA many TRBJ2-2 TRBV20-1 CSARQGANTGELFF TGCAGTGCTAGGCAGGGAGCGAACACCGGGGAGCTGTTTTTT
NA many TRBJ2-1 TRBV6-1 CASGALRSSEQFF TGTGCCAGCGGGGCCCTCCGGAGCAGTGAGCAGTTCTTC
NA many TRBJ1-5 TRBV7-6 CASSLGSGSNQPQHF TGTGCCAGCAGCTTAGGATCAGGTAGCAATCAGCCCCAGCATTTT
TRBD1 many TRBJ1-2 TRBV6-1 CASSRTGGRGYTF TGTGCCAGCAGTAGGACAGGGGGTCGAGGCTACACCTTC
NA NA TRBJ2-7 TRBV2 CASSDRRDYEQYF TGTGCCAGCAGTGATCGCCGTGACTACGAGCAGTACTTC
TRBD2 many TRBJ2-7 TRBV10-3 CAVGPAGGAYEQYF TGTGCCGTGGGCCCTGCGGGAGGGGCCTACGAGCAGTACTTC
NA many TRBJ1-2 TRBV10-2 CASYNAGPAYTF TGCGCCAGCTATAATGCCGGGCCCGCTTACACCTTC
TRBD2 many TRBJ2-3 TRBV30 CAWSVPGTSRRDTQYF TGTGCCTGGAGTGTACCGGGGACTAGCCGAAGAGATACGCAGTATTTT
NA NA TRBJ1-3 TRBV2 CASSLVLGGNTIYF TGTGCCAGCTCCCTAGTACTTGGAGGAAACACCATATATTTT
TRBD2 NA TRBJ2-2 TRBV6-9 CASSFSGRGTGELFF TGTGCCAGCAGTTTTAGCGGGAGAGGCACCGGGGAGCTGTTTTTT
NA many TRBJ2-7 TRBV20-1 CSARDYQSDYPYEQYF TGCAGTGCTAGAGACTACCAGTCGGACTACCCCTACGAGCAGTACTTC
TRBD1 few TRBJ2-3 TRBV27 CASSLGTGSTDTQYF TGTGCCAGCAGTTTGGGGACAGGGAGCACAGATACGCAGTATTTT
NA many TRBJ2-7 TRBV18 CASSPGARYEQYF TGTGCCAGCTCCCCAGGGGCGAGGTACGAGCAGTACTTC
NA few TRBJ1-1 TRBV5-1 CASSLAPGATEAFF TGCGCCAGCAGCTTGGCTCCGGGGGCCACTGAAGCTTTCTTT
TRBD1 few TRBJ2-7 TRBV28 CASAFRDRGHEQYF TGTGCCAGCGCCTTCCGGGACAGGGGCCACGAGCAGTACTTC
NA many TRBJ1-1 TRBV6-1 CASRPQGLNTEAFF TGTGCCAGCAGGCCACAGGGTTTGAACACTGAAGCTTTCTTT